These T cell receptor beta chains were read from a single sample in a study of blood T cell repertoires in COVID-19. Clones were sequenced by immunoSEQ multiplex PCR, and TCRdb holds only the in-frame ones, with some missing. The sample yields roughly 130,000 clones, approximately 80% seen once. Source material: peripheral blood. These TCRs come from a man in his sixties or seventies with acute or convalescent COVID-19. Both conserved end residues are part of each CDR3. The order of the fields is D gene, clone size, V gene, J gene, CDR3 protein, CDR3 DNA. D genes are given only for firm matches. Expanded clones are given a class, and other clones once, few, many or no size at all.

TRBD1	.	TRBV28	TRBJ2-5	CASSNPGTGQETQYF	TGTGCCAGCAGCAACCCCGGGACAGGTCAAGAGACCCAGTACTTC
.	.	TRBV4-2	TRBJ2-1	CASSQDPASKDEQFF	TGTGCCAGCAGCCAAGATCCGGCTAGCAAGGATGAGCAGTTCTTC
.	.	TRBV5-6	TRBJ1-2	CASSSPGGEDYGYTF	TGTGCCAGCAGCTCCCCCGGGGGGGAGGACTATGGCTACACCTTC
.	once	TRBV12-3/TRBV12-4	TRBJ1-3	CASSRRGGIYF	TGTGCCAGCAGTCGTCGCGGAGGCATATATTTT
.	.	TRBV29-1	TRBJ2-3	CSVGSGEGTQYF	TGCAGCGTTGGTTCAGGGGAGGGTACGCAGTATTTT
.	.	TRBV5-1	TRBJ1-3	CASSPGGPQNTIYF	TGCGCCAGCAGCCCCGGGGGGCCCCAAAACACCATATATTTT
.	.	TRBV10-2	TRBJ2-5	CASSHVGGGETQYF	TGCGCCAGCAGCCATGTAGGGGGGGGCGAGACCCAGTACTTC
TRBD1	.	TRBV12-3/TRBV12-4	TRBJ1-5	CASRGQANQPQHF	TGTGCCAGCAGGGGACAGGCGAATCAGCCCCAGCATTTT
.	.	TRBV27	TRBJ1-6	CASSARVNSPLHF	TGTGCCAGCAGTGCCAGGGTAAATTCACCCCTCCACTTT
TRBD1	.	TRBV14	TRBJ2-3	CASSQGQGKDTQYF	TGTGCCAGCAGCCAGGGACAGGGGAAAGATACGCAGTATTTT
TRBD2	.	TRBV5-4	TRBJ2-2	CASSSGGGSGTGELFF	TGTGCCAGCAGCTCCGGCGGGGGTTCGGGCACCGGGGAGCTGTTTTTT
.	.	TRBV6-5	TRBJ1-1	CASAGVPPPEAFF	TGTGCCAGTGCAGGGGTACCCCCCCCTGAAGCTTTCTTT
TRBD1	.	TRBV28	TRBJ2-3	CASTGGFTQYF	TGTGCCAGCACAGGGGGCTTTACGCAGTATTTT
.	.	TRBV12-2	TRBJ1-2	CASRGDKRGYTF	TGTGCAAGTCGGGGGGACAAAAGGGGCTACACCTTC
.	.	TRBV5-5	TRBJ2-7	CASSLLQTYEQYF	TGTGCCAGCAGCTTGCTACAGACCTACGAGCAGTACTTC
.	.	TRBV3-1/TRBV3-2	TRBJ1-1	CASSQGAGPAFF	TGTGCCAGCAGCCAAGGAGCAGGGCCCGCTTTCTTT
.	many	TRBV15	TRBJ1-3	CATTPGRVPGNTIYF	TGTGCCACCACTCCGGGAAGAGTCCCTGGAAACACCATATATTTT
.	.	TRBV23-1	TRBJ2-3	CASSFSPGHYTDTQYF	TGCGCCAGCAGTTTCTCCCCAGGACACTACACAGATACGCAGTATTTT
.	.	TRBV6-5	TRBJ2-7	CASSSSPSLTYEQYF	TGTGCCAGCAGTTCTTCCCCCTCACTCACCTACGAGCAGTACTTC
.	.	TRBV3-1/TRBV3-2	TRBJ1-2	CASSQGQANGYTF	TGTGCCAGCAGCCAAGGGCAGGCGAATGGCTACACCTTC
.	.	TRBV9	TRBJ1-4	CASSLATGVREKLFF	TGTGCCAGCAGCCTCGCGACAGGTGTGAGGGAAAAACTGTTTTTT
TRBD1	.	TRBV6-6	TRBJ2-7	CASSYTTGGVGHEQYF	TGTGCCAGCAGTTACACGACAGGGGGCGTGGGCCACGAGCAGTACTTC
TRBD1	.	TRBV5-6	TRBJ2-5	CASSYDETGSGETQYF	TGTGCCAGCAGCTACGATGAGACAGGGAGCGGAGAGACCCAGTACTTC
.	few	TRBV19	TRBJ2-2	CASSISAGGRPGELFF	TGTGCCAGTAGTATATCGGCAGGTGGTCGGCCCGGGGAGCTGTTTTTT
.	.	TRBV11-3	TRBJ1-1	CASSLNAGDEAFF	TGTGCCAGCAGCCTAAATGCCGGGGATGAAGCTTTCTTT
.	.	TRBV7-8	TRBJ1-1	CASSLGGPGSNTEAFF	TGTGCCAGCAGCTTAGGGGGTCCGGGGTCGAACACTGAAGCTTTCTTT
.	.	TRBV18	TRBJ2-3	CASSPSGADTQYF	TGTGCCAGCTCGCCTTCAGGGGCAGATACGCAGTATTTT
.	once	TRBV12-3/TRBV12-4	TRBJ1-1	CASSRTEGPEAFF	TGTGCCAGCAGTCGGACAGAGGGGCCTGAAGCTTTCTTT
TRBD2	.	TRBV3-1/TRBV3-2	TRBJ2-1	CASSQGGVGGGTYNEQFF	TGTGCCAGCAGCCAAGGTGGCGTGGGCGGGGGTACCTACAATGAGCAGTTCTTC
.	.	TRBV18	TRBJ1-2	CASSPRVEFSNGYTF	TGTGCCAGCTCACCACGCGTTGAATTCTCTAATGGCTACACCTTC